These T cell receptor beta chains were read from a single sample in a study of blood T cell repertoires in COVID-19. TCRdb's table, derived via immunoSEQ multiplex PCR, lists solely in-frame clones and lacks some. The profile shows 70,000 to 100,000 clones, 85% to 95% of them singletons. Sequencing used peripheral blood. The receptor source for this set is a man aged 60 to 75 with acute or convalescent COVID-19. Each CDR3 is given with its conserved first and last residue. D genes are given only for firm matches. Clone size is shown for a subset of rows, as once, few, many or a class of expanded clone.

d_gene	abundance	v_gene	j_gene	CDR3nt	CDR3aa
TRBD1	-	TRBV30	TRBJ2-5	TGTGCCTGGAGTGATCGGACAGGGGGAGAGACCCAGTACTTC	CAWSDRTGGETQYF
-	-	TRBV10-2	TRBJ1-5	TGCGCCAGCAGTGAGTTACAAAGCAATCAGCCCCAGCATTTT	CASSELQSNQPQHF
-	-	TRBV10-3	TRBJ2-1	TGTGCCATCAGTGAGGAGTCGGGAGCGTTCAATGAGCAGTTCTTC	CAISEESGAFNEQFF
TRBD2	-	TRBV9	TRBJ2-2	TGTGCCAGCAGCGCGGAGGCATCGCGGGAGGGCCGAACCGGGGAGCTGTTTTTT	CASSAEASREGRTGELFF
TRBD2	-	TRBV6-6	TRBJ2-5	TGTGCCAGCAGTCAATCGACTAGCGGCCAAGAGACCCAGTACTTC	CASSQSTSGQETQYF
TRBD1	-	TRBV30	TRBJ2-2	TGTGCCTGGAGTCCCGGGACAGACACCGGGGAGCTGTTTTTT	CAWSPGTDTGELFF
-	-	TRBV3-1/TRBV3-2	TRBJ2-7	TGTGCCAGCAGGAACGAGGGAGGCTCCTACGAGCAGTACTTC	CASRNEGGSYEQYF
-	few	TRBV7-6	TRBJ1-5	TGTGCCAGCAGCTTAGGCTCGGCTGAGGGTCAGCCCCAGCATTTT	CASSLGSAEGQPQHF
TRBD1	-	TRBV25-1	TRBJ2-2	TGTGCCAGCAGTCCCTCGGACAGGCTCACCGGGGAGCTGTTTTTT	CASSPSDRLTGELFF
-	-	TRBV30	TRBJ1-4	TGTGCCTGGAGTGTAGGCGGTGTTCCTGAAAAACTGTTTTTT	CAWSVGGVPEKLFF
TRBD1	-	TRBV2	TRBJ1-5	TGTGCCAGCACCCCTGACTCAGGACAGGGAGGCAATCAGCCCCAGCATTTT	CASTPDSGQGGNQPQHF
-	-	TRBV27	TRBJ2-1	TGTGCCAGCAGCTTGGGCTTCGGTAACAATGAGCAGTTCTTC	CASSLGFGNNEQFF
-	-	TRBV9	TRBJ2-2	TGTGCCAGCTCAGTCACGACTAACACCGGGGAGCTGTTTTTT	CASSVTTNTGELFF
-	few	TRBV29-1	TRBJ2-3	TGCAGCGTAGACGGTGGAGGAGATACGCAGTATTTT	CSVDGGGDTQYF
TRBD1	-	TRBV5-1	TRBJ2-7	TGCGCCAGCAGCCCAGGACAGGGAAGGGGCGAGCAGTACTTC	CASSPGQGRGEQYF
TRBD2	-	TRBV7-9	TRBJ2-7	TGTGCCAGCAGGGGTAGCGGGACCTACGAGCAGTACTTC	CASRGSGTYEQYF
-	-	TRBV6-5	TRBJ1-2	TGTGCCAGCAGGGCTCAGGGTATAACCGCTGGCTACACCTTC	CASRAQGITAGYTF
-	few	TRBV5-1	TRBJ2-7	TGCGCCAGCAGCTTGGAAGAAAACAGGGACGAGCAGTACTTC	CASSLEENRDEQYF
TRBD1	-	TRBV12-3/TRBV12-4	TRBJ1-6	TGTGCCAGCCTCGGACAGGGGACTTCACCCCTCCACTTT	CASLGQGTSPLHF
-	-	TRBV6-5	TRBJ2-7	TGTGCCAGCAGTCCAAGGACAGAATCCTACGAGCAGTACTTC	CASSPRTESYEQYF
-	once	TRBV4-3	TRBJ2-5	TGCGCCAGCAGCCAAGAGGAGGGGGAGACCCAGTACTTC	CASSQEEGETQYF
TRBD2	-	TRBV19	TRBJ2-3	TGTGCCAGTAGGACGAGCGGGAGGCTCACAGATACGCAGTATTTT	CASRTSGRLTDTQYF
-	-	TRBV27	TRBJ2-7	TGTGCCAGCAGTTTCAGCGGCTTCTCCTACGAGCAGTACTTC	CASSFSGFSYEQYF
-	many	TRBV19	TRBJ2-5	TGTGCCAGTAGCGGGAGAGTCTCGGAGACCCAGTACTTC	CASSGRVSETQYF
-	-	TRBV6-5	TRBJ2-1	TGTGCCAGCAGTTACAAGATAGCGGTTTCTCGAAATGAGCAGTTCTTC	CASSYKIAVSRNEQFF
TRBD2	-	TRBV29-1	TRBJ2-3	TGCAGCGCCCCCGGGACTAGGAGAGATACGCAGTATTTT	CSAPGTRRDTQYF
TRBD1	-	TRBV29-1	TRBJ1-4	TGCAGCGTTGGGACAGGGGAAAATGAAAAACTGTTTTTT	CSVGTGENEKLFF
-	few	TRBV5-6	TRBJ2-7	TGTGCCAGCAGCTTGGGGGGGCCCTCCTACGAGCAGTACTTC	CASSLGGPSYEQYF
TRBD1	-	TRBV7-8	TRBJ2-3	TGTGCCAGCAGCTTAGTTACAGGGGGCACAGATACGCAGTATTTT	CASSLVTGGTDTQYF
-	-	TRBV2	TRBJ1-5	TGTGCCAGCAGTGGGCAGAACAATCAGCCCCAGCATTTT	CASSGQNNQPQHF
-	-	TRBV9	TRBJ2-7	TGTGCCAGCAGCGTACCCCCTTCCTACGAGCAGTACTTC	CASSVPPSYEQYF
-	-	TRBV19	TRBJ2-1	TGTGCCAGTAGGGCCCAGATCTCCTACAATGAGCAGTTCTTC	CASRAQISYNEQFF
-	-	TRBV9	TRBJ1-4	TGTGCCAGCAGCGTAAGGAGGGAATATGAAAAACTGTTTTTT	CASSVRREYEKLFF
TRBD1	-	TRBV4-1	TRBJ1-4	TGCGCCAGCAGCCAGACAGGGCAGACTAATGAAAAACTGTTTTTT	CASSQTGQTNEKLFF
-	-	TRBV7-3	TRBJ1-1	TGTGCCAGCAGCTTATCTTCGAACCCCGAGACTGAAGCTTTCTTT	CASSLSSNPETEAFF
-	few	TRBV7-9	TRBJ2-7	TGTGCCAGCAGCCTAGGGACATCTGGCGAGCAGTACTTC	CASSLGTSGEQYF
-	-	TRBV29-1	TRBJ1-1	TGCAGCGTACCTCACGGTATGGGACACCTGATGAACACTGAAGCTTTCTTT	CSVPHGMGHLMNTEAFF
TRBD1	-	TRBV28	TRBJ1-3	TGTGCCAGCAGCCGGACAGGGGACGGAAACACCATATATTTT	CASSRTGDGNTIYF
TRBD2	once	TRBV2	TRBJ2-6	TGTGCCAGCAGTGAACTAGCGGGCTTCTCTGGGGCCAACGTCCTGACTTTC	CASSELAGFSGANVLTF
-	-	TRBV19	TRBJ1-1	TGTGCCAGTAGGCAAACCGGGGGGGCTGAGACTGAAGCTTTCTTT	CASRQTGGAETEAFF
TRBD2	-	TRBV7-2	TRBJ2-1	TGTGCCAGCAGCTTATTGGGGACTAGCGGTTACAATGAGCAGTTCTTC	CASSLLGTSGYNEQFF
-	-	TRBV27	TRBJ1-3	TGTGCCAGCAGGGGGGGGGCCGTGGACACCATATATTTT	CASRGGAVDTIYF